These T cell receptor beta chains were read from a single sample in a study of cytomegalovirus exposure and HLA in healthy donors. This table comes from immunoSEQ multiplex PCR, and its TCRdb copy is limited to in-frame clones, with some not included. The table includes more than 100,000 clones, roughly four fifths detected once. The sequencing sample was made of PBMCs. The receptors shown here come from a woman in her forties or fifties in good health and CMV-seropositive. The CDR3 runs from the conserved cysteine through the conserved F or W. D genes are given only for firm matches. Size is stated for part of the rows, as once, few or many counts, or as a class when the clone is expanded.

>TRBV2|TRBJ2-7|.|.
TGTGCCAGCAGGCTGGAATCAGGGGCCGAGCAGTACTTC
CASRLESGAEQYF
>TRBV7-2|TRBJ2-7|TRBD2|.
TGTGCCAGCAGCTGGGCAGCGGGAGTGCGAGCCGAGCAGTACTTC
CASSWAAGVRAEQYF
>TRBV6-4|TRBJ2-3|TRBD2|few
TGTGCCAGCAAGAGACTAGCGGGAGGCTCAGATACGCAGTATTTT
CASKRLAGGSDTQYF
>TRBV7-9|TRBJ2-3|TRBD1|.
TGTGCCAGCAGCCAACCGGGACAGGGGGCAGGGGATACGCAGTATTTT
CASSQPGQGAGDTQYF
>TRBV5-4|TRBJ2-1|.|.
TGTGCCAGCAGCTCGGGACTCCCAAGAGGCTCTTACAATGAGCAGTTCTTC
CASSSGLPRGSYNEQFF
>TRBV19|TRBJ1-5|.|.
TGTGCCAGTAGTCTTCAGGGGCCCCATCAGCCCCAGCATTTT
CASSLQGPHQPQHF
>TRBV30|TRBJ1-1|.|.
TGTGCCTGGAGTTTCGACATTATGAACACTGAAGCTTTCTTT
CAWSFDIMNTEAFF
>TRBV11-2|TRBJ2-1|.|.
TGTGCCAGCAGCTTATGGGGAGCCCTGGGAAATGAGCAGTTCTTC
CASSLWGALGNEQFF
>TRBV28|TRBJ2-7|.|.
TGTGCCAGCAGTTTAACTTCCCACGAGCAGTACTTC
CASSLTSHEQYF
>TRBV7-2|TRBJ2-7|.|.
TGTGCCAGCAGCTTTTCAGTAGCGGACTCCTACGAGCAGTACTTC
CASSFSVADSYEQYF
>TRBV27|TRBJ2-1|TRBD2|.
TGTGCCAGCAGTCTCACTAGCGGTCTTGAGCAGTTCTTC
CASSLTSGLEQFF
>TRBV6-1|TRBJ2-2|.|.
TGTGCCAGCAGCAATCCGGGGACCGGGGAGCTGTTTTTT
CASSNPGTGELFF
>TRBV6-4|TRBJ2-7|TRBD1|.
TGTGCCAGCCGTTACCGACAGGGATCCCCCACCGAGCAGTACTTC
CASRYRQGSPTEQYF
>TRBV25-1|TRBJ2-2|TRBD1|once
TGTGCCAGCAGAGACGACAGGGGGGTCGGGGAGCTGTTTTTT
CASRDDRGVGELFF
>TRBV6-4|TRBJ1-5|.|.
TGTGCCATCAGTGATATAGAGGACAATCAGCCCCAGCATTTT
CAISDIEDNQPQHF
>TRBV9|TRBJ2-7|.|.
TGTGCCAGCAGCGCTTCCGGGTTTTACGAGCAGTACTTC
CASSASGFYEQYF
>TRBV5-1|TRBJ1-3|.|.
TGCGCCAGCAGCTTGGACGGAGCCTCTGGAAACACCATATATTTT
CASSLDGASGNTIYF
>TRBV7-7|TRBJ1-5|TRBD1|.
TGTGCTAGCAGCAAACGGACAGGGGACAATCAGCCCCAGCATTTT
CASSKRTGDNQPQHF
>TRBV7-9|TRBJ1-2|TRBD1|.
TGTTCCAGCAGCTTATCAGGGGGCGCCCTTTTCTATGGCTACACCTTC
CSSSLSGGALFYGYTF
>TRBV7-7|TRBJ2-7|TRBD2|.
TGTGCTAGCAGCTTAAGCGAGGGCGGGGGGGTTACGTTC
CASSLSEGGGVTF
>TRBV7-9|TRBJ2-2|.|.
TGTGGTCTCACCGGGGAGCTGTTTTTT
CGLTGELFF
>TRBV11-3|TRBJ2-1|.|.
TGTGCCAGCAGCTTGGGGGACACCTACAATGAGCAGTTCTTC
CASSLGDTYNEQFF
>TRBV5-1|TRBJ1-6|TRBD1|.
TGCGCCAGCAGCTCACAGGGGTTACATTCACCCCTCCACTTT
CASSSQGLHSPLHF
>TRBV19|TRBJ1-5|TRBD1|.
TGTGCCAGTAGGGACAGGGGATATAGCAATCAGCCCCAGCATTTT
CASRDRGYSNQPQHF
>TRBV30|TRBJ1-1|.|.
TGTGCCTGGAGTCGTACAGGGCTCCTGAACACTGAAGCTTTCTTT
CAWSRTGLLNTEAFF
>TRBV6-5|TRBJ1-2|.|.
TGTGCCAGCAGTTACGGGCTGCGCTATGGCTACACCTTC
CASSYGLRYGYTF
>TRBV21-1|TRBJ1-5|.|.
TGTGCCAGCAGCAAATCAGTGGGGCGGACAGGGGTTGGAAATCAGCCCCAGCATTTT
CASSKSVGRTGVGNQPQHF
>TRBV5-1|TRBJ2-2|.|.
TGCGCCAGCAGCTCCTATAGGGGTACCGGGGAGCTGTTTTTT
CASSSYRGTGELFF
>TRBV18|TRBJ2-1|TRBD2|.
TGTGCCAGCTCACCACCCCAGCGGGGGCCCTACAATGAGCAGTTCTTC
CASSPPQRGPYNEQFF
>TRBV2|TRBJ1-3|TRBD1|.
TGTGCCAGCAGTGGGCAGGGGGGCCGCTCTGGAAACACCATATATTTT
CASSGQGGRSGNTIYF
>TRBV9|TRBJ1-2|TRBD1|.
TGTGCCAGCAGCGTACTCCCAGGGGGCGGGACGGGGGACTATGGCTACACCTTC
CASSVLPGGGTGDYGYTF
>TRBV4-1|TRBJ1-2|.|.
TGCGCCAGCAGCCAAGACTATGCGGGCACGGACTATGGCTACACCTTC
CASSQDYAGTDYGYTF
>TRBV5-1|TRBJ2-1|.|.
TGCGCCAGCAGGGCTGGCTCCTACAATGAGCAGTTCTTC
CASRAGSYNEQFF
>TRBV6-6|TRBJ1-2|TRBD1|.
TGTGCCAGCAGTTTACAGGGGGCGGTCTATGGCTACACCTTC
CASSLQGAVYGYTF
>TRBV4-1|TRBJ1-4|.|.
TGCGCCAGCAGCCAAGATGCACGGGGAAATGAAAAACTGTTTTTT
CASSQDARGNEKLFF
>TRBV18|TRBJ2-7|TRBD1|.
TGTGCCAGCTCCCGGGACAGCCCCTTCTACGAGCAGTACTTC
CASSRDSPFYEQYF
>TRBV10-2|TRBJ2-3|.|few
TGCGCCAGCGGTAACGGGCGGGTTGTCACAGATACGCAGTATTTT
CASGNGRVVTDTQYF
>TRBV6-5|TRBJ1-2|.|.
TGTGCCAGCAGTTACTCGCAGTCCCTCTCCTATGGCTACACCTTC
CASSYSQSLSYGYTF
>TRBV5-1|TRBJ2-1|TRBD2|.
TGCGCCAGCAGCCCGCGGGGATGGACTAGCGGGGGGGCCAGGAATGAGCAGTTCTTC
CASSPRGWTSGGARNEQFF
>TRBV5-1|TRBJ2-1|TRBD1|.
TGCGCCAGCAGCAAAGAACAGGGGGCACGGTTCTTC
CASSKEQGARFF
>TRBV4-3|TRBJ1-1|.|.
TGCGCCAGCAGCCAAGATCTGGTCGATGGGACACCGAACACTGAAGCTTTCTTT
CASSQDLVDGTPNTEAFF
>TRBV9|TRBJ2-7|.|.
TGTGCCAGCAGCGTAGGGGCAGGGGGGAACGAGCAGTACTTC
CASSVGAGGNEQYF
>TRBV19|TRBJ1-5|TRBD1|.
TGTGCCAGTAGTATAGGACAGGGAGGCGGTCAGCCCCAGCATTTT
CASSIGQGGGQPQHF